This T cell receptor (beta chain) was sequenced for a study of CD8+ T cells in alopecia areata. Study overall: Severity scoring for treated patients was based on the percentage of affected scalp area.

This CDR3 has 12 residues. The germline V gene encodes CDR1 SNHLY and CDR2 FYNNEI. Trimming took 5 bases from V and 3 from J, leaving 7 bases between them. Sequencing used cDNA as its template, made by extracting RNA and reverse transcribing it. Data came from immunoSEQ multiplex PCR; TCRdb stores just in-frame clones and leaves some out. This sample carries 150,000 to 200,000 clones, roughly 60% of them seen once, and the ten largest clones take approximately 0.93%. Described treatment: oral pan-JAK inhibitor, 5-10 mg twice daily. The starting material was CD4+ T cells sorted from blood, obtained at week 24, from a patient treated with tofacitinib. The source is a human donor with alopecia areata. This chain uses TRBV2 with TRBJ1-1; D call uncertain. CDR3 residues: CASSFWDTEAFF. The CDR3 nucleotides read TGTGCCAGCAGTTTTTGGGACACTGAAGCTTTCTTT. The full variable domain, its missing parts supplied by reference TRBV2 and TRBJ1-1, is EPEVTQTPSHQVTQMGQEVILRCVPISNHLYFYWYRQILGQKVEFLVSFYNNEISEKSEIFDDQFSVERPDGSNFTLKIRSTKLEDSAMYFCASSFWDTEAFFGQGTRLTVV.